This T cell receptor beta chain was captured by sequencing in a study of shared clonotypes between healthy human individuals. Profiled with immunoSEQ multiplex PCR; TCRdb holds only in-frame clones, not every one. The sample includes about 1 million clones, roughly 80% of them seen just once. The germline V gene encodes CDR1 SGHNT and CDR2 YENEEA. The CDR3 has 14 amino acids. With 3 bases removed from V and 5 bases from J, the gap between germline ends came to 14 bases. Regarding the study as a whole: Read depth was anticipated to influence clonotype sharing among donors.

As concerns this clone: What it binds is unknown.

V gene TRBV11-3 combines with J gene TRBJ2-7; no definite D call. This clonotype was sampled from a young man in good health. Material: memory CD4+ T cells sorted from blood. Specified subset: CD45RA-negative fraction. This CDR3 is CASSLGAGSHEQYF. The CDR3 nucleotides are TGTGCCAGCAGCTTGGGTGCAGGATCCCACGAGCAGTACTTC.